The 13 T cell receptor beta chains presented below share a single source sample, sequenced in a study of circulating and synovial CD4+ cells in juvenile arthritis (dated by TCRdb to the mid-2010s). The method behind the library was the immunoSEQ multiplex PCR assay. TCRdb's version of the immuneACCESS table is confined to in-frame rearrangements and falls short of the full clone set. An unresolved V gene accounts for under half of the shortfall where checked; the remainder is of unknown origin. The table for this sample lists 1,500 to 2,000 clones; approximately 95% of them were counted only once. 2% to 3% of the sample lies in the top ten. The sequenced material came from CD4+ T cells from synovial fluid. The receptor source for this set is a human donor with juvenile idiopathic arthritis.

The CDR3 DNA reads TGTGCCAGCAGCCAAGAAGTTAGCTCCCAGATGAATAATTCACCCCTCCACTTT. Translation gives CASSQEVSSQMNNSPLHF. J is TRBJ1-6 and V is TRBV4-2; D gene unclear. Germline CDR1 reads LGHNA; CDR2 reads YNFKEQ. This CDR3 is built from 18 residues. V dropped 0 bases and J dropped 5 bases, with 17 bases sitting between them.

The chain joins TRBV4-2 to TRBJ1-2, with D unclear. Germline assignment: CDR1 LGHNA and CDR2 YNFKEQ. V gave up 3 bases and J gave up 8 bases, with 16 bases separating them. This CDR3 is built from 14 residues. This CDR3 is CASSHSDSPGGYTF. The DNA of the CDR3 is TGTGCCAGCAGCCACTCCGATTCGCCGGGGGGCTACACCTTC.

J is TRBJ2-1 and V is TRBV5-1; D unresolved. The germline CDR1 and CDR2 sequences are SGHRS and YFSETQ. The CDR3 runs 14 residues. V lost 0 bases to trimming and J lost 5 bases, with 9 bases between them. The CDR3 DNA sequence: TGCGCCAGCAGCTTGGTGGCGGCCAACAATGAGCAGTTCTTC. It codes for CASSLVAANNEQFF.

The rearrangement joins TRBV5-1 to TRBJ2-5, with 8 bases aligning to TRBD1. The CDR3 runs 14 residues. The junction had 4 bases not matched to a gene; V was cut back by 3 bases and J by 3 bases. CDR1 SGHRS and CDR2 YFSETQ come from the germline V gene. The CDR3 loop is CASSSGQGKETQYF. The CDR3 region has the DNA TGCGCCAGCAGCTCCGGACAGGGTAAAGAGACCCAGTACTTC.

The chain uses TRBV5-8 and TRBJ1-3, with a tentative D call TRBD1 (5 bases). The length of the CDR3 is 16 residues. Germline CDR1 reads SGHTS; CDR2 reads YDEGEE. V shed 4 bases and J shed 3 bases, with 17 bases lying between them. CDR3 region: CASSTGIMGGGNTIYF. CDR3 bases: TGTGCCAGCAGCACCGGAATAATGGGGGGTGGAAACACCATATATTTT. The full variable domain, completed using reference TRBV5-8 and TRBJ1-3, is EAGVTQSPTHLIKTRGQQATLRCSPISGHTSVYWYQQALGLGLQFLLWYDEGEERNRGNFPPRFSGRQFPNYSSELNVNALELEDSALYLCASSTGIMGGGNTIYFGEGSWLTVV.

The J gene is TRBJ1-1, the V gene TRBV25-1; the match to TRBD1 covers 10 bases. J was trimmed by 5 bases and V by 4 bases; bases with no gene match: 4. This CDR3 is built from 14 residues. The V gene's germline CDR1 is MGHDK and CDR2 SYGVNS. The CDR3 region is CASSGTGGGTEAFF. For the CDR3, the DNA is TGTGCCAGCAGTGGGACAGGGGGAGGAACTGAAGCTTTCTTT.

The table lists this clone with a count of one. The gene calls are TRBV18 and TRBJ1-5; D remains unclear. CDR1 and CDR2 (germline): KGHSH, LQKENI. The V and J ends lost 0 bases and 4 bases respectively, with 10 bases between them. The CDR3 runs to 15 residues. The CDR3 spells CASSPPGLANQPQHF. CDR3 DNA: TGTGCCAGCTCACCACCAGGACTGGCTAATCAGCCCCAGCATTTT. Drawing the rest from reference TRBV18 and TRBJ1-5, the complete variable domain is NAGVMQNPRHLVRRRGQEARLRCSPMKGHSHVYWYRQLPEEGLKFMVYLQKENIIDESGMPKERFSAEFPKEGPSILRIQQVVRGDSAAYFCASSPPGLANQPQHFGDGTRLSIL.

V is TRBV7-8 and J is TRBJ1-1, with TRBD1 matching 8 bases. The CDR3 has 15 amino acids. CDR1 and CDR2 (germline): SGHVS, FQNEAQ. V was pared by 5 bases and J by 4 bases, with 9 bases of the junction left unmatched. The CDR3 DNA follows: TGTGCCAGCAGCCTACCCAGGGGGCGTAGCACTGAAGCTTTCTTT. Its translation: CASSLPRGRSTEAFF.

Of note for this clone: The same CDR3 can be traced to other DNA sequences in this sample. This chain connects TRBV7-3 to TRBJ2-3; the match to TRBD2 covers 7 bases. Germline values: CDR1 SGHTA, CDR2 FQGTGA. The trim removed 5 bases at V and 7 bases at J, leaving 18 bases unmatched. The CDR3 extends over 17 amino acids. CDR3 in amino acids: CASSLGPSGSTGNTQYF. The CDR3 nucleotides are TGTGCCAGCAGCCTAGGGCCTAGCGGTTCAACGGGGAATACGCAGTATTTT.

The chain uses TRBV7-3 and TRBJ2-1, with 14 nucleotides matching TRBD2. The CDR3 runs 17 residues. V lost 5 bases, J lost 10 bases, and 13 bases stayed unmatched. Germline V gene lookup returns CDR1 SGHTA and CDR2 FQGTGA. The CDR3 loop reads CASSRLVGLAGEGEQFF. CDR3 coding DNA: TGTGCCAGCAGCCGTCTCGTGGGACTAGCGGGAGAAGGAGAGCAGTTCTTC. Full variable domain (remainder filled in from reference TRBV7-3 and TRBJ2-1): GAGVSQTPSNKVTEKGKYVELRCDPISGHTALYWYRQSLGQGPEFLIYFQGTGAADDSGLPNDRFFAVRPEGSVSTLKIQRTERGDSAVYLCASSRLVGLAGEGEQFFGPGTRLTVL.

The V and J genes are TRBV7-9 and TRBJ2-7; TRBD2 matches at 9 bases. This CDR3 is 16 amino acids long. The trim removed 1 base at V and 2 bases at J, leaving 6 bases unmatched. Germline CDR1 reads SEHNR; CDR2 reads FQNEAQ (reference sequence). CDR3 region: CASSLVGSGSPYEQYF. The CDR3 bases are TGTGCCAGCAGCTTAGTAGGTAGCGGGAGCCCCTACGAGCAGTACTTC.

This chain uses TRBV5-4 with TRBJ2-2; D is perhaps TRBD2 (6 bases). V lost 6 bases to trimming and J lost 0 bases, with 12 bases between them. There are 15 residues in the CDR3. In germline, CDR1 is SGHNT, CDR2 YYREEE (reference sequence). CDR3 residues: CASTAGTPNTGELFF. DNA for the CDR3: TGTGCCAGCACCGCCGGGACTCCGAACACCGGGGAGCTGTTTTTT.

The chain recombines TRBV19 with TRBJ2-5, with a possible D match to TRBD1 (6 bases). V was pared by 3 bases and J by 6 bases, with 14 bases between. The CDR3 length is 14 residues. CDR1 and CDR2 from the germline V gene are LNHDA and SQIVND (reference sequence). The CDR3 nucleotides are TGTGCCAGTAGTATGGACAGCGGTCGGAAGACCCAGTACTTC. Its translation is CASSMDSGRKTQYF.